This is a list of T cell receptor beta chains from one sample in a study of T cell repertoires in cytomegalovirus infection. MiXCR was run by TCRdb on the reads, yielding one entry per CDR3 protein. In the table there are approximately 590,000 distinct CDR3 sequences, just under 40% of which are singletons. What these receptors recognize is not known. Sequencing was performed on cultured PBMCs, taken from culture after CMV antigen stimulation. All receptors derive from a human donor in good health (CMV status not recorded). Some clones in this sample may be carry-over from other donors' samples. The CDR3 runs from the conserved cysteine through the conserved F or W. A D gene is named only where the DNA matches it firmly. Only part of the rows carry a size: once, few, many, or a class if the clone is expanded.

>TRBJ1-4|few|TRBD1|TRBV4-1
CASRNPGQGLEKLFF
TGTGCCAGCAGAAACCCGGGACAGGGGCTTGAAAAACTGTTTTTT
>TRBJ1-6|.|TRBD1|TRBV27
CASTRETGRRSPLHF
TGTGCCAGCACTCGAGAGACAGGGCGACGCTCACCCCTCCACTTT
>TRBJ2-3|.|TRBD2|TRBV5-1
CASSLLTQRGGFTDTQYF
TGCGCCAGCAGCTTGCTTACCCAGCGGGGGGGCTTCACAGATACGCAGTATTTT
>TRBJ2-7|.|TRBD2|TRBV20-1
CSAREEAGGYEQYF
TGCAGTGCTAGAGAGGAGGCGGGGGGTTACGAGCAGTACTTC
>TRBJ2-5|once|TRBD2|TRBV20-1
CSARAGVETQYF
TGCAGTGCTAGGGCGGGGGTAGAGACCCAGTACTTC
>TRBJ1-6|.|TRBD1|TRBV10-3
CAISEYVGTGNSPLHF
TGTGCCATCAGTGAATACGTGGGGACAGGTAATTCACCCCTCCACTTT
>TRBJ1-2|few|.|TRBV7-4
CASSGGGGINYGYTF
TGTGCCAGCAGCGGAGGGGGGGGCATCAACTATGGCTACACCTTC
>TRBJ2-3|many|.|TRBV12-5
CASGLDRADTQYF
TGTGCTAGTGGTTTGGACAGGGCAGATACGCAGTATTTT
>TRBJ2-1|.|TRBD1|TRBV7-9
CASSPTSRSDRGWHNEQFF
TGTGCCAGCAGCCCCACCAGCCGCTCGGACAGGGGATGGCACAATGAGCAGTTCTTC
>TRBJ2-7|.|TRBD1|TRBV7-8
CASSRGTGGGLEQHF
TGTGCCAGCAGCAGAGGGACAGGGGGCGGTCTCGAGCAGCACTTC
>TRBJ2-5|few|.|TRBV28
CASSFAGARETQYF
TGTGCCAGCAGTTTTGCAGGGGCGCGGGAGACCCAGTACTTC
>TRBJ2-2|.|.|TRBV7-2
CASSLVLTNTGELFF
TGTGCCAGCAGCTTGGTTCTCACGAACACCGGGGAGCTGTTTTTT
>TRBJ2-7|many|.|TRBV7-2
CASSYGTPASTGRVLVPYEQYF
TGTGCCAGCAGCTACGGAACACCTGCCTCTACAGGGAGGGTGTTGGTCCCCTACGAGCAGTACTTC
>TRBJ1-2|.|.|TRBV11-2
CASSLGQGPNYGYTF
TGTGCCAGCAGCTTAGGGCAGGGACCTAACTATGGCTACACCTTC
>TRBJ1-2|.|.|TRBV7-6
CASSFFYYRVNYGYTF
TGTGCCAGCAGCTTTTTTTATTACAGGGTTAACTATGGCTACACCTTC
>TRBJ1-1|.|.|TRBV28
CASSPDRNMNTEAFF
TGTGCCAGCAGTCCTGACAGAAACATGAACACTGAAGCTTTCTTT
>TRBJ2-1|.|TRBD2|TRBV29-1
CSAERFSGGVNEQFF
TGCAGCGCCGAACGGTTCAGCGGGGGGGTTAATGAGCAGTTCTTC
>TRBJ2-7|few|.|TRBV7-2
CASSQFPSYEQYF
TGTGCCAGCAGCCAATTCCCATCCTACGAGCAGTACTTC
>TRBJ2-5|few|TRBD1|TRBV6-6
CASSKGQDKETQYF
TGTGCCAGCAGTAAAGGACAGGACAAAGAGACCCAGTACTTC
>TRBJ2-5|.|.|TRBV28
CASSLGVRRGAQYF
TGTGCCAGCAGTTTGGGTGTCAGGCGCGGGGCCCAGTACTTC
>TRBJ2-1|.|TRBD2|TRBV7-2
CASSAETSGRALNHNEQFF
TGTGCCAGCAGCGCAGAGACTAGCGGGAGGGCCCTCAACCACAATGAGCAGTTCTTC
>TRBJ1-2|.|.|TRBV7-2
CASSFRQHYGYTF
TGTGCCAGCAGCTTTCGGCAGCATTATGGCTACACCTTC
>TRBJ1-4|many|TRBD1|TRBV7-2
CASSTRQGGEELFF
TGTGCCAGCAGCACCCGACAGGGGGGGGAAGAACTGTTTTTT
>TRBJ1-2|.|.|TRBV6-2/TRBV6-3
CASSLEGTNGYTF
TGTGCCAGCAGTTTAGAGGGAACGAATGGCTACACCTTC
>TRBJ2-3|.|TRBD2|TRBV2
CATLGLAGVDTQYF
TGTGCCACCCTGGGACTAGCGGGAGTGGATACGCAGTATTTT
>TRBJ1-3|few|.|TRBV7-8
CASSPWESVSGNTIYF
TGTGCCAGCAGCCCTTGGGAATCAGTCTCTGGAAACACCATATATTTT
>TRBJ1-1|.|TRBD1|TRBV25-1
CASSGTTGAKAFF
TGTGCCAGCAGTGGAACGACAGGGGCAAAAGCTTTCTTT
>TRBJ2-5|.|TRBD1|TRBV7-2
CASTQTGTETQYF
TGTGCCAGCACCCAGACAGGGACCGAGACCCAGTACTTC
>TRBJ1-4|few|TRBD1|TRBV4-1
CASSQGDREGEKLFF
TGTGCCAGCAGCCAAGGAGACAGGGAAGGTGAAAAACTGTTTTTT
>TRBJ2-3|.|TRBD2|TRBV2
CASSEAIAGVPDTQYF
TGTGCCAGCAGTGAAGCGATAGCGGGAGTGCCAGATACGCAGTATTTT
>TRBJ2-6|few|.|TRBV4-1
CASSHGQAGANVLTF
TGCGCCAGCAGCCATGGGCAGGCTGGGGCCAACGTCCTGACTTTC
>TRBJ2-5|few|TRBD1|TRBV12-3/TRBV12-4
CASSEAGTAQETQYF
TGTGCCAGCAGTGAAGCCGGGACAGCCCAAGAGACCCAGTACTTC
>TRBJ1-2|.|.|TRBV19
CASSIAASGNYGYTF
TGTGCCAGTAGTATAGCGGCTTCTGGAAACTATGGCTACACCTTC
>TRBJ2-5|.|TRBD1|TRBV30
CAWRDRGETQYF
TGTGCCTGGAGGGACAGGGGGGAGACCCAGTACTTC
>TRBJ2-6|.|.|TRBV19
CASSMMGRKLSGANVLTF
TGTGCCAGTAGTATGATGGGGAGAAAGCTCTCTGGGGCCAACGTCCTGACTTTC
>TRBJ1-3|few|.|TRBV7-2
CASSLGPTISGNTIYF
TGTGCCAGCAGCTTAGGCCCGACAATTTCTGGAAACACCATATATTTT
>TRBJ2-5|few|.|TRBV18
CASSPMGEETQYF
TGTGCCAGCTCACCGATGGGGGAAGAGACCCAGTACTTC
>TRBJ2-7|.|TRBD1|TRBV18
CASSPTGTLYEQYF
TGTGCCAGCTCACCGACAGGGACGCTCTACGAGCAGTACTTC
>TRBJ1-5|.|.|TRBV7-8
CASSPPGLSNQPQHF
TGTGCCAGCAGCCCACCGGGCCTCAGCAATCAGCCCCAGCATTTT
>TRBJ2-7|few|.|TRBV7-2
CASSLYVAAYEQYF
TGTGCCAGCAGCTTATATGTAGCGGCCTACGAGCAGTACTTC